A selection of T cell receptor beta chains follows, all from one sample in a study of CD8 T cells in ankylosing spondylitis. TCRdb recomputed calls from the 5' RACE reads with MiXCR, one row per CDR3 protein. The table shows 500,000 or so distinct CDR3 sequences, with roughly 5.3% occurring only once. The specimen sequenced was blood, either unsorted or a sorted T cell fraction (not recorded which). These receptors were collected from a male donor with ankylosing spondylitis. The CDR3 runs from the conserved cysteine through the conserved F or W. A D gene is named only where the DNA matches it firmly. Not every row has a clone size; where given, it reads once, few, many or a size class.

TGTGCCACCAGTGATGTATACTACGAGCAGTACTTC CATSDVYYEQYF TRBV24-1 . TRBJ2-7 many
TGTGCCAGCAGTTACTCAATAATTTTGAACACTGAAGCTTTCTTT CASSYSIILNTEAFF TRBV6-5 . TRBJ1-1 few
TGTGCCACCAGTGATTTTTCCGGGTATGGCTACACCTTC CATSDFSGYGYTF TRBV24-1 . TRBJ1-2 many
TGTGCCAGCAGTTTCCAGGGAGTGGGCACAGATACGCAGTATTTT CASSFQGVGTDTQYF TRBV5-5 . TRBJ2-3 many
TGCAGTGCAGCGGGACACGGGAACACAGATACGCAGTATTTT CSAAGHGNTDTQYF TRBV20-1 . TRBJ2-3 many
TGTGCCACCCTGGGACAGGGCATCACCGATACGCAGTATTTT CATLGQGITDTQYF TRBV7-2 TRBD1 TRBJ2-3 many
TGTGCCATCAGGTGGGATCCAAGGAATCAGCCCCAGCATTTT CAIRWDPRNQPQHF TRBV10-3 . TRBJ1-5 many
TGCAGTGCTCCGAAGGCGGGAGGGTTGAACACCGGGGAGCTGTTTTTT CSAPKAGGLNTGELFF TRBV20-1 TRBD2 TRBJ2-2 many
TGCGCCAGCAATCGGGGGGGCTTCATGAACACTGAAGCTTTCTTT CASNRGGFMNTEAFF TRBV5-1 . TRBJ1-1 many
TGTGCCAGCAGCTTAGCTTGGACTAGCGGGAGAAGTCACATTCAGTACTTC CASSLAWTSGRSHIQYF TRBV7-9 TRBD2 TRBJ2-4 .
TGTGCCAGCAGTGCCACCGGGAGGGAGACCCAGTACTTC CASSATGRETQYF TRBV6-1 TRBD2 TRBJ2-5 few
TGCAGTGCTAGGGGGGAAGGCTGGAACACTGAAGCTTTCTTT CSARGEGWNTEAFF TRBV20-1 . TRBJ1-1 many
TGTGCCAGCAGCGGACATCCCCAGGGGGCCCTTGGCTACACCTTC CASSGHPQGALGYTF TRBV11-2 TRBD1 TRBJ1-2 few
TGTGCCAGCAGCCCGGACGCCCACTCTGGAAACACCATATATTTT CASSPDAHSGNTIYF TRBV7-2 . TRBJ1-3 many
TGCGCCAGCAGCTCGTCGACAGGGGGCCTTGAAGCTTTCTTT CASSSSTGGLEAFF TRBV5-1 TRBD1 TRBJ1-1 many
TGTGCCAGCAGTTACTGGACAGTGGGCGGCTACACCTTC CASSYWTVGGYTF TRBV6-2/TRBV6-3 . TRBJ1-2 many
TGTGCCACCCGACTGCCCGGGACAGGGTATACTAGCACAGATACGCAGTATTTT CATRLPGTGYTSTDTQYF TRBV28 TRBD1 TRBJ2-3 many
TGTGCCAGCAGCCCTTGGAGGGGCGATAACTATGGCTACACCTTC CASSPWRGDNYGYTF TRBV5-6 . TRBJ1-2 many
TGTGCCAGCAGTTTATCACACTCGACTGGGACGACCCAGTACTTC CASSLSHSTGTTQYF TRBV28 . TRBJ2-5 many
TGCAGTGCTAGAGAGGTCATCAATCAGCCCCAGCATTTT CSAREVINQPQHF TRBV20-1 . TRBJ1-5 many
TGTGCCAGTGTATCCAGGCTGACCTACGAGCAGTACTTC CASVSRLTYEQYF TRBV19 . TRBJ2-7 many
TGTGCCAGCAGTCCCCCAGGACCGGTTGTAGATGAGCAGTTCTTC CASSPPGPVVDEQFF TRBV12-3/TRBV12-4 . TRBJ2-1 few
TGTGCCACCAGTGGAGGCGGGGCCGAATCCTACGAGCAGTACTTC CATSGGGAESYEQYF TRBV24-1 . TRBJ2-7 many
TGCAGTGCTAGAGCTAGGGAATTCAGCACAGATACGCAGTATTTT CSARAREFSTDTQYF TRBV20-1 . TRBJ2-3 many
TGCAGCGTTGAAACACCGGGACATTTCCTCTTC CSVETPGHFLF TRBV29-1 . TRBJ2-5 many
TGTGCCAGCAGTTTACGGCAGGTCCCCACCGGGGAGCTGTTTTTT CASSLRQVPTGELFF TRBV27 . TRBJ2-2 many
TGTGCCAGCAGTTACTCGAAATCCAGAAACACAGATACGCAGTATTTT CASSYSKSRNTDTQYF TRBV6-2/TRBV6-3 . TRBJ2-3 many
TGTGCCAGCAGTTACGGGGGGAACACTGAAGCTTTCTTT CASSYGGNTEAFF TRBV6-5 . TRBJ1-1 many
TGTGCCAGCAGCCCCCCAACGACGGGGTATTACTATGGCTACACCTTC CASSPPTTGYYYGYTF TRBV7-3 . TRBJ1-2 many
TGTGCCAGCAGCTTAATGGGTGAGCAGTTCTTC CASSLMGEQFF TRBV7-2 . TRBJ2-1 many
TGTGCCAGCACCCTTACCGGGTCCTCCTTCTACAATGAGCAGTTCTTC CASTLTGSSFYNEQFF TRBV7-2 . TRBJ2-1 many
TGCGCCAGCAGCCAAGGCCGGGCGGGAGGGCCCTACGAGCAGTACTTC CASSQGRAGGPYEQYF TRBV4-1 TRBD2 TRBJ2-7 .
TGTGCCAGCAGCGCGGACCCTTTGAGCTCTGGAAACACCATATATTTT CASSADPLSSGNTIYF TRBV7-2 . TRBJ1-3 many
TGTGCCAGCAGCTGGGGCTCCATACCCTACGAGCAGTACTTC CASSWGSIPYEQYF TRBV25-1 . TRBJ2-7 .
TGTGCCAGCAGCAGACGAAATGAGCAGTTCTTC CASSRRNEQFF TRBV7-2 . TRBJ2-1 many
TGCGCCAGCAGCAGGGACAGGCGGCAGTACGAGCAGTACTTC CASSRDRRQYEQYF TRBV5-1 TRBD1 TRBJ2-7 .
TGTGCCACCAGTGACACTAGTTACCCCTACAATGAGCAGTTCTTC CATSDTSYPYNEQFF TRBV24-1 . TRBJ2-1 many
TGCGCCAGCAGCTTGGGGGAGGCCTACAATGAGCAGTTCTTC CASSLGEAYNEQFF TRBV5-1 . TRBJ2-1 many
TGTGCCAGCAGCCAATATCCCCCGGATACGCAGTATTTT CASSQYPPDTQYF TRBV14 . TRBJ2-3 few
TGTGCCAGCAGTTACACAGGGGGCGCCTACGACGAGCAGTACTTC CASSYTGGAYDEQYF TRBV6-5 TRBD1 TRBJ2-7 .
TGTGCCAGCAGTTTAGGGACCCAAGAGACCCAGTACTTC CASSLGTQETQYF TRBV5-1 . TRBJ2-5 many
TGTGCCAGCAGTGAATTGACAGAAAATTCACCCCTCCACTTT CASSELTENSPLHF TRBV25-1 . TRBJ1-6 many
TGTGCCAGCAGCTTATTGGTGAACACTGAAGCTTTCTTT CASSLLVNTEAFF TRBV7-2 . TRBJ1-1 many
TGTGCCAGCAGTTTCCCCAGAGCAGACTACGAGCAGTACTTC CASSFPRADYEQYF TRBV27 . TRBJ2-7 many
TGTGCCAGCAGCTTAGTTTTGGGCAGAGTGTCACCCCTCCACTTT CASSLVLGRVSPLHF TRBV7-9 . TRBJ1-6 few
TGTGCCAGCAGTCGGACAGGGGGGGAGCTCGAGCAGTACTTC CASSRTGGELEQYF TRBV12-3/TRBV12-4 TRBD1 TRBJ2-7 many
TGCAGCGTTGGGGGGTCGGGAACAGATACGCAGTATTTT CSVGGSGTDTQYF TRBV29-1 . TRBJ2-3 many
TGTGCCAGCAGCCGCGTAGCGGGAGGCGACACCGGGGAGCTGTTTTTT CASSRVAGGDTGELFF TRBV7-2 TRBD2 TRBJ2-2 many